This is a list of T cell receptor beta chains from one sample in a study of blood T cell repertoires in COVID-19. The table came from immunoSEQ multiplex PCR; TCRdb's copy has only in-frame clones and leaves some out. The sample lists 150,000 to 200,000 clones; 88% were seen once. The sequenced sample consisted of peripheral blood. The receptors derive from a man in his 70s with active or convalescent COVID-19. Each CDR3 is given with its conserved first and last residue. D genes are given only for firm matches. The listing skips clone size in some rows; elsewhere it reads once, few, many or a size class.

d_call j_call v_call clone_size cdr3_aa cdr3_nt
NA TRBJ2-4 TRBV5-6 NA CASSSPQTDDIQYF TGTGCCAGCAGTTCGCCCCAGACAGACGACATTCAGTACTTC
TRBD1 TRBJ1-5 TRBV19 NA CASTPTGVRPQHF TGTGCCAGTACTCCGACAGGGGTGCGGCCCCAGCATTTT
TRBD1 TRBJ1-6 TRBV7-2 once CASSFSGQGASNSPLHF TGTGCCAGCAGCTTTTCGGGACAGGGGGCCTCTAATTCACCCCTCCACTTT
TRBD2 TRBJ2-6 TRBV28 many CASTPRGAGANVLTF TGTGCCAGCACCCCTCGGGGGGCTGGGGCCAACGTCCTGACTTTC
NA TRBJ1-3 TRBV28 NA CASSSLNTIYF TGTGCCAGCAGTTCTTTAAACACCATATATTTT
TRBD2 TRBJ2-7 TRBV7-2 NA CASSLVGRASTYEQYF TGTGCCAGCAGCTTAGTCGGGAGGGCCTCTACCTACGAGCAGTACTTC
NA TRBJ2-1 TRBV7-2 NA CASSLVVTVGNEQFF TGTGCCAGCAGCTTAGTTGTCACAGTTGGTAATGAGCAGTTCTTC
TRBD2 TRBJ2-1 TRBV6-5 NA CASSYSTSGPYNEQFF TGTGCCAGCAGTTACTCGACTAGCGGGCCTTACAATGAGCAGTTCTTC
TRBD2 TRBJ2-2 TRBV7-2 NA CASRRWASGPYTGELFF TGTGCCAGCAGACGATGGGCTAGCGGGCCTTACACCGGGGAGCTGTTTTTT
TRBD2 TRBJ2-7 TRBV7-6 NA CASSRGTSGSSSYEQYF TGTGCCAGCAGCAGGGGGACTAGCGGGTCTTCGTCCTACGAGCAGTACTTC
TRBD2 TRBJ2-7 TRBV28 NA CASSLGLAGGVSEQYF TGTGCCAGCAGCCTCGGACTAGCGGGGGGGGTGAGTGAGCAGTACTTC
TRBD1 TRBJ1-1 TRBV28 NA CASSLPGQGAWVNTEAFF TGTGCCAGCAGTTTACCAGGACAGGGGGCATGGGTGAACACTGAAGCTTTCTTT
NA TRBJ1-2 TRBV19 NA CASSKPGLPNYGYTF TGTGCCAGTAGTAAACCGGGACTTCCTAACTATGGCTACACCTTC
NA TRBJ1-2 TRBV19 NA CASSISRGGGYGYTF TGTGCCAGTAGTATCTCGCGGGGCGGAGGATATGGCTACACCTTC
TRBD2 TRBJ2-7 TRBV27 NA CASSPVLAGPEQYF TGTGCCAGCAGTCCCGTGCTAGCGGGACCCGAGCAGTACTTC
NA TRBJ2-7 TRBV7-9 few CASSLDRTSYEQYF TGTGCCAGCAGCTTAGACCGGACATCCTACGAGCAGTACTTC
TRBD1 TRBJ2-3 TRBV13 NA CASSSQGAWGTDTQYF TGTGCCAGCAGCTCTCAGGGGGCGTGGGGCACAGATACGCAGTATTTT
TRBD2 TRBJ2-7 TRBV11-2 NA CASSSPLAGGFHEQYF TGTGCCAGCAGCTCCCCCCTTGCGGGGGGATTCCACGAGCAGTACTTC
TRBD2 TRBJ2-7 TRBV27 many CASSSGLGGNEQYF TGTGCCAGCAGTTCAGGACTGGGGGGGAACGAGCAGTACTTC
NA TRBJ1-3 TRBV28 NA CASSPPGNSGNTIYF TGTGCCAGCAGCCCCCCAGGTAACTCTGGAAACACCATATATTTT
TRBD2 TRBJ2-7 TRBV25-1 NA CASSEYKAGGEQYF TGTGCCAGCAGTGAATATAAAGCGGGGGGCGAGCAGTACTTC
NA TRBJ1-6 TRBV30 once CAWSPSVRESPLHF TGTGCCTGGAGTCCTTCTGTCCGGGAATCACCCCTCCACTTT
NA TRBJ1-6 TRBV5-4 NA CASSGVGGVRNSPLHF TGTGCCAGCAGCGGAGTGGGGGGGGTGCGGAATTCACCCCTCCACTTT
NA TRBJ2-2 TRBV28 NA CASSRDLGGTGELFF TGTGCCAGCAGCCGGGATCTAGGGGGCACCGGGGAGCTGTTTTTT
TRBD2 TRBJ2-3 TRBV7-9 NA CASSQISGSADTQYF TGTGCCAGCAGCCAAATTAGCGGGAGCGCAGATACGCAGTATTTT
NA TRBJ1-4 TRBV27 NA CASSLALDEKLFF TGTGCCAGCAGTTTGGCTCTGGATGAAAAACTGTTTTTT
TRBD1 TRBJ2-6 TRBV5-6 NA CASSNLQGASGANVLTF TGTGCCAGCAGCAATTTACAGGGGGCGTCTGGGGCCAACGTCCTGACTTTC
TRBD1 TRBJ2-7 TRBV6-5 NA CATSLQGAYEQYF TGTGCCACTAGCCTTCAGGGGGCCTACGAGCAGTACTTC
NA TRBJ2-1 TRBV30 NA CAWSVLTVNNEQFF TGTGCCTGGAGTGTACTCACAGTAAACAATGAGCAGTTCTTC
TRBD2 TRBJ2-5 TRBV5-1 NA CASSFPGGIQETQYF TGCGCCAGCAGCTTTCCGGGAGGGATCCAAGAGACCCAGTACTTC
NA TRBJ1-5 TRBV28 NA CASSLSVISNQPQHF TGTGCCAGCAGTTTATCGGTTATTAGCAATCAGCCCCAGCATTTT
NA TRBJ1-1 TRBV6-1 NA CASSEFGREGGIF TGTGCCAGCAGTGAATTTGGCAGGGAGGGTGGGATCTTT
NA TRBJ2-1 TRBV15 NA CATSLANEQFF TGTGCCACCTCGCTAGCAAATGAGCAGTTCTTC
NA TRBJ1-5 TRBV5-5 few CASSLGSFGQPQHF TGTGCCAGCAGCTTGGGATCGTTCGGTCAGCCCCAGCATTTT
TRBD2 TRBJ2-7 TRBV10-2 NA CASTQLAGGSYEQYF TGCGCCAGCACTCAACTAGCGGGGGGTTCCTACGAGCAGTACTTC
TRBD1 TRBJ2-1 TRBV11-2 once CASSPGQGAMGNEQFF TGTGCCAGCAGCCCTGGACAGGGGGCGATGGGAAATGAGCAGTTCTTC
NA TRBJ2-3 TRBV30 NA CAWSPTGDTQYF TGTGCCTGGAGCCCCACAGGGGATACGCAGTATTTT
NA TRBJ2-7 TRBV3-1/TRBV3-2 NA CASSQHGIEQYF TGTGCCAGCAGCCAACACGGTATCGAGCAGTACTTC
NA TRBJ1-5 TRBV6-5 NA CASRGGDYSNQPQHF TGTGCCAGCAGAGGCGGGGATTATAGCAATCAGCCCCAGCATTTT
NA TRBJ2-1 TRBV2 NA CASSELTGPNEQFF TGTGCCAGCAGTGAGCTTACAGGGCCCAATGAGCAGTTCTTC
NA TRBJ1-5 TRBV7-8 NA CASSLATGWSQPQHF TGTGCCAGCAGCTTAGCTACAGGGTGGAGTCAGCCCCAGCATTTT
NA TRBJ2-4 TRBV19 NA CASSMQVGKNIQYF TGTGCCAGTAGTATGCAGGTTGGGAAAAACATTCAGTACTTC
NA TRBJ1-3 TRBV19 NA CASSSYTGTSSGNTIYF TGTGCCAGTAGTTCTTATACCGGGACAAGCTCTGGAAACACCATATATTTT
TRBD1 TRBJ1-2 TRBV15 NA CATLDGRRGLGYGYTF TGTGCCACCTTGGACGGCCGGAGGGGGCTAGGCTATGGCTACACCTTC
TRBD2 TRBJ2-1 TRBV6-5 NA CASSYLAGGIGWFF TGTGCCAGCAGTTATCTAGCGGGGGGAATAGGGTGGTTCTTC
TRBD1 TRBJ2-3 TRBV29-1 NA CSTDRQGWTDTQYF TGCAGCACCGACCGACAGGGTTGGACAGATACGCAGTATTTT
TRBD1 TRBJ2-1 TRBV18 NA CASSPGQGAINEQFF TGTGCCAGCTCACCGGGACAGGGGGCCATCAATGAGCAGTTCTTC
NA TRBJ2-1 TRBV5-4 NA CASSLGQRSSYNEQFF TGTGCCAGCAGCTTGGGTCAGCGGAGCTCCTACAATGAGCAGTTCTTC
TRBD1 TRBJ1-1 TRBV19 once CASSNPGQIMNTEAFF TGTGCCAGTAGTAACCCGGGACAGATCATGAACACTGAAGCTTTCTTT